The 12 T cell receptor beta chains presented below share a single source sample, sequenced in a study of patients and donors after allogeneic stem cell transplantation. TCRdb re-called the RT-PCR reads with MiXCR, one entry per CDR3 protein. The sample carries about 110,000 distinct CDR3 sequences, around 35% recorded once. The sample consisted of blood, either unsorted or a sorted T cell fraction (not recorded which). Source of these receptors: a human donor who was either an allogeneic HSCT recipient or a stem cell or donor lymphocyte infusion donor (not recorded which). It is not recorded whose cells these are; they may come from a transplant donor.

Only a few counts were recorded for this clonotype. The chain uses TRBV12-3 or TRBV12-4 and TRBJ1-5; possible D gene TRBD1, 6 bases. V was cut by 3 bases and J by 2 bases, with 8 bases left in between. The CDR3 is 14 residues long. The DNA of the CDR3 is TGTGCCAGCAGTTTCAGGGGAGGCAATCAGCCCCAGCATTTT. Its protein is CASSFRGGNQPQHF.

This chain connects TRBV19 to TRBJ1-5; TRBD1 might be the D (5 bases). Germline lookup yields CDR1 LNHDA and CDR2 SQIVND (reference sequence). V gave up 7 bases and J gave up 4 bases, with 11 bases separating them. The CDR3 covers 13 residues. CDR3 DNA sequence: TGTGCCAGTAATCACAGGATGAATCAGCCCCAGCATTTT. This encodes CASNHRMNQPQHF.

This clonotype was detected a few times. The chain carries TRBV19 and TRBJ1-4; no reliable D call. Germline CDR1 reads LNHDA; CDR2 reads SQIVND (reference sequence). CDR3 size: 14 residues. Between the trimmed V and J ends, which lost 2 bases and 0 bases, there was a span of 4 bases. The CDR3 here is CASSILATNEKLFF. CDR3 DNA sequence: TGTGCCAGTAGTATACTTGCAACTAATGAAAAACTGTTTTTT.

This clonotype was found a few times. The gene calls are TRBV7-9 and TRBJ1-2, with TRBD1 matching 8 bases. There are 16 residues in the CDR3. Germline lookup yields CDR1 SEHNR and CDR2 FQNEAQ (reference sequence). V was pared by 5 bases and J by 8 bases, with 16 bases of the junction left unmatched. The CDR3: CASSHPGTGTAAGYTF. The CDR3 nucleotides read TGTGCCAGCAGCCACCCCGGGACAGGAACTGCGGCCGGCTACACCTTC.

CDR3 sequence reads: CSAVSESNEQFF. The CDR3 DNA is TGCAGTGCTGTTTCGGAGTCAAATGAGCAGTTCTTC. This chain connects TRBV20-1 to TRBJ2-1; D is ambiguous. CDR1 is DFQATT and CDR2 is SNEGSKA in the germline V gene (reference sequence). This CDR3 has 12 amino acids. V lost 5 bases and J lost 7, with 12 bases in between.

The V gene is TRBV20-1, the J gene TRBJ2-1; TRBD2 matches at 7 bases. The CDR3 runs 14 residues. J lost 5 bases, V lost 1 base, and 5 bases had no gene match. CDR1 DFQATT and CDR2 SNEGSKA come from the germline V gene (reference sequence). Here the CDR3 DNA reads TGCAGTGCTAGAGTTAACGGGAGGAACAATGAGCAGTTCTTC. Its translation: CSARVNGRNNEQFF.

This clonotype was seen more than once but under ten times. The chain recombines TRBV5-1 with TRBJ2-3; 8 positions agree with TRBD1. This CDR3 contains 14 residues. Per germline, CDR1 SGHRS and CDR2 YFSETQ. The V gene end was trimmed by 4 bases and the J gene end by 2 bases; junction bases not matched to a gene: 3. The chain's CDR3 is CASSKTGATDTQYF. The CDR3 DNA reads as TGCGCCAGCAGCAAGACAGGGGCCACAGATACGCAGTATTTT. Together with reference TRBV5-1 and TRBJ2-3, the CDR3 gives the full variable domain: KAGVTQTPRYLIKTRGQQVTLSCSPISGHRSVSWYQQTPGQGLQFLFEYFSETQRNKGNFPGRFSGRQFSNSRSEMNVSTLELGDSALYLCASSKTGATDTQYFGPGTRLTVL.

This clonotype has only a few counts. The chain uses TRBV12-3 or TRBV12-4 and TRBJ1-5; no definite D call. V lost 6 bases, J lost 0 bases, and 9 bases lay in between. CDR3 length equals 14 residues. Written as DNA, the CDR3 is TGTGCCAGCAGCCGATTATATAGCAATCAGCCCCAGCATTTT. Its protein product is CASSRLYSNQPQHF.

This clonotype was seen a few times. J is TRBJ2-7 and V is TRBV24-1, with D hard to call. The CDR3 totals 13 residues. Trimming cost V 5 bases and J 5 bases, with 12 bases left between them. Germline-derived CDR1 and CDR2 are KGHDR and SFDVKD. The CDR3 nucleotides read TGTGCCACCAGTGGAGTTAGAACCCACGAGCAGTACTTC. It codes for CATSGVRTHEQYF.

This clonotype was counted only a few times. This sequence joins TRBV28 and TRBJ1-2; TRBD1 matches at 10 bases. J lost 4 bases, V lost 3 bases, and 5 bases had no gene match. The germline V gene encodes CDR1 MDHEN and CDR2 SYDVKM. The CDR3 consists of 15 residues. In nucleotides, the CDR3 is TGTGCCAGCAGTTTTGGGGACAGGGGTGCCTATGGCTACACCTTC. This encodes CASSFGDRGAYGYTF.

The V and J genes are TRBV18 and TRBJ1-4; D call uncertain. V was clipped by 8 bases and J by 0 bases, with 7 bases between them. Germline values: CDR1 KGHSH, CDR2 LQKENI. The CDR3 totals 13 residues. The CDR3 loop is CASGTATNEKLFF. DNA of the CDR3: TGTGCCAGCGGTACTGCAACTAATGAAAAACTGTTTTTT.

V usage is TRBV27 and J usage is TRBJ1-1, with TRBD1 matching 10 bases. The trim removed 2 bases at V and 11 bases at J, leaving 11 bases unmatched. The CDR3 totals 15 residues. The germline CDR1 and CDR2 sequences are MNHEY and SMNVEV (reference sequence). Here the CDR3 DNA reads TGTGCCAGCAGTTTAGGGACAGGGGCTGGACAGGACGCTTTCTTT. This gives the protein CASSLGTGAGQDAFF.